A selection of T cell receptor beta chains follows, all from one sample in a study of cytomegalovirus exposure and HLA in healthy donors. The method was immunoSEQ multiplex PCR; TCRdb's version includes in-frame clones alone and lacks a portion of them. The table has about 130,000 clones, roughly 62% seen once. Sequencing used PBMCs. These receptor sequences come from a man between 25 and 39 years old in good health and CMV-seropositive. Both conserved end residues are part of each CDR3. D genes are given only for firm matches.

TRBD2	TRBV28	CASSFSSGRWGDEQFF
TRBD2	TRBV11-2	CASSSGRREFGNEQFF
TRBD2	TRBV6-1	CASSELAGDTDTQYF
TRBD1	TRBV28	CASSSPGTATYEQYF
TRBD2	TRBV25-1	CASSSPSGSNSKNIQYF
TRBD2	TRBV19	CASSSGLAGDKETQYF
TRBD2	TRBV15	CATSRDRLAGLVTQYF
TRBD1	TRBV25-1	CASSGGQGFRVNTGEPFF
TRBD2	TRBV5-1	CASSLGRELNEQFF
NA	TRBV18	CASSLQVNTEAFF
TRBD2	TRBV5-1	CASSHGIAGDQETQYF
NA	TRBV7-9	CASSLESGKQFF
NA	TRBV6-1	CASSEALWSSYNSPLHF
TRBD2	TRBV5-4	CASSGWTSGAGVDTQYF
NA	TRBV28	CASSFTEPIFEAFF
TRBD1	TRBV6-4	CASSERQGDTGELFF
TRBD1	TRBV5-4	CASSLDFQGARNSPLHF
NA	TRBV4-3	CASSQGLGVSYEQYF
TRBD1	TRBV7-6	CASSSYGTGYNEQFF
TRBD2	TRBV19	CASSKPGLGGEGHIQYF
NA	TRBV19	CASSGSGELFF
TRBD1	TRBV2	CASGYFPYGTGPMNTEAFF
TRBD1	TRBV9	CASSEDTGGNGRLFF
NA	TRBV5-4	CASSSEYNEQFF
NA	TRBV15	CATSRVLLVGSTDTQYF
TRBD2	TRBV11-3	CASSLGLAGAGDTQYF
NA	TRBV7-3	CASSLTPRNEQFF
TRBD1	TRBV28	CASSYQGARDYGYTF
NA	TRBV28	CASSYPGDGTDTQYF
NA	TRBV10-3	CAIRVGVGAAYEQYF
TRBD1	TRBV7-9	CASSLGPGQGFPGELFF
NA	TRBV9	CASSVEGRSYNEQFF
NA	TRBV27	CASSLVDSLDTQYF
NA	TRBV5-1	CASSLVRGNTEAFF
TRBD1	TRBV6-4	CASSATGAATGELFF
TRBD2	TRBV5-1	CASSWGLAGEETQYF
TRBD2	TRBV6-5	CASGERGGNEQFF
NA	TRBV28	CASIQTGFTGELFF
NA	TRBV5-1	CASSREPGLSSGANVLTF
NA	TRBV2	CASSEGITTGPYEQYF
NA	TRBV5-1	CASSEQGSSYEQYF
NA	TRBV19	CASSPDSPRGSNQPQHF
TRBD1	TRBV11-2	CASSLGTGERNYGYTF
NA	TRBV5-8	CASSLAEGPTNQPQHF
NA	TRBV28	CASSFGDRIQETQYF